This T cell receptor beta chain appears in the sequencing data of a study of regulatory T cells in long-lasting Graves disease. Study overall: Antithyroid drugs had been taken under 3 months by newly diagnosed Graves' patients.

Both iRepertoire HTBI primers and Arm-PCR of CDR3 regions were used to build the TCR beta libraries. In TCRdb, the multiplex PCR reads were re-called with MiXCR into one record per CDR3 protein. The sample lists 350,000 to 400,000 distinct CDR3 sequences; 15% to 20% were seen once. The time point: newly diagnosed GD, antithyroid drugs for less than 3 months. The TCR library used RNA extracted from PBMCs. This clonotype came up many times. This CDR3 has 16 amino acids. After removal of 6 bases from V and 4 bases from J, the junction contained 9 bases not matched to a gene. From germline, CDR1 is MNHEY and CDR2 SVGEGT. The same sample was also studied in work on T cells in Graves' hyperthyroidism and ophthalmopathy. This second report adds: TCR CDR3 regions were first amplified by RT-PCR with HTBI primers.

The V and J genes are TRBV6-2 or TRBV6-3 and TRBJ2-1, with 10 bases aligning to TRBD2. This TCR derives from a woman aged 18-29 years with Graves disease. The material sequenced was peripheral blood mononuclear cells (PBMCs), taken at new diagnosis, from a patient treated with antithyroid drugs. CDR3 DNA: TGTGCCAGCAGCCTAGCGGGGGCCGGGGTTTACAATGAGCAGTTCTTC. The encoded protein is CASSLAGAGVYNEQFF.